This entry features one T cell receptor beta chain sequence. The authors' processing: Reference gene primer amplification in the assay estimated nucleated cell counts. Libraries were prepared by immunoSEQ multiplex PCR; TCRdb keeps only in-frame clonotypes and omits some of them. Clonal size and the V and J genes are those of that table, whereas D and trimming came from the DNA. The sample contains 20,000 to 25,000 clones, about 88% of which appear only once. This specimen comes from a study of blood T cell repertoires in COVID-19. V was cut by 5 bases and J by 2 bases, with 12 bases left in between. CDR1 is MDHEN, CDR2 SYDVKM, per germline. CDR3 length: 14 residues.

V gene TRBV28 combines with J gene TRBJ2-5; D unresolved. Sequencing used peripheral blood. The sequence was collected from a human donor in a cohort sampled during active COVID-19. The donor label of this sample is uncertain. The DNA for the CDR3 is TGTGCCAGCAGTCCGAAGCACCAACAAGAGACCCAGTACTTC. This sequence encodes CASSPKHQQETQYF.